A single sample gave rise to the 28 T cell receptor beta chains below, sequenced in a study of cytomegalovirus exposure and HLA in healthy donors (TCRdb year 2017). The library was built by means of the immunoSEQ multiplex PCR assay. For the multiplex PCR, a mixture combining 60 forward primers for TCR Vbeta segments and 13 reverse primers for TCR Jbeta segments was used. Sourced from immuneACCESS, this table was stored by TCRdb with only in-frame sequences that have V and J called. A share of the clones is absent; for the studies checked, an unresolved V gene accounts for under half, and the remainder has no known explanation. For this sample there are fewer than 200,000 clones; around 86% appear just once. The ten largest clones capture about 2.2% of the sample. Sequenced input: PBMCs. Receptor source: a male donor in good health and CMV-seronegative.

This clone was seen once. The chain joins TRBV4-2 to TRBJ2-7; weak D call: TRBD1 (5 bases). From germline, CDR1 is LGHNA and CDR2 YNFKEQ. This CDR3 is 14 amino acids long. V was clipped by 2 bases and J by 9 bases, with 17 bases between them. CDR3 DNA: TGTGCCAGCAGCCAACCGGACACCTCTATCGGGCAGTACTTC. It is translated as CASSQPDTSIGQYF.

This clone was found many times. The rearrangement uses TRBV5-1 and TRBJ1-1, with a weak D call TRBD1 (6 bases). This CDR3 contains 15 residues. V lost 1 base and J lost 4, with 14 bases in between. Germline V gives CDR1 SGHRS, CDR2 YFSETQ. The CDR3: CASSLTGSRGTEAFF. In DNA, the CDR3 is TGCGCCAGCAGCTTGACAGGGTCCAGAGGCACTGAAGCTTTCTTT.

The chain has TRBV29-1 and TRBJ2-1; TRBD1 agrees at 11 bases. The V segment lost 7 bases and the J segment 6 bases; nucleotides outside the gene matches: 2. Germline CDR1 reads SQVTM; CDR2 reads ANQGSEA. This CDR3 has 12 amino acids. For the CDR3, the DNA is TGCAGCGCCGGACAGGGGGCCAATGAGCAGTTCTTC. Translating it yields CSAGQGANEQFF.

This clone was seen just once. The CDR3 DNA sequence: TGTGCCAGCGCCGACCCGGGGGCGGGGGAAGTGCAGTACTTC. This codes for CASADPGAGEVQYF. The V and J genes are TRBV6-5 and TRBJ2-5; a weak D match, TRBD2 (7 bases). Looked up from germline, CDR1 is MNHEY and CDR2 is SVGAGI. Trimming cost V 8 bases and J 11 bases, with 24 bases left between them. The CDR3 contains 14 residues.

The V gene is TRBV6-1, the J gene TRBJ2-7; 7 bases fit TRBD1. The CDR3 length is 12 residues. Looked up from germline, CDR1 is MNHNS and CDR2 is SASEGT. Trimming at V came to 9 bases and at J to 2 bases, leaving 4 bases not matched to a gene. In DNA, the CDR3 is TGTGCCAGTTCGGGACAGACCTACGAGCAGTACTTC. Protein sequence: CASSGQTYEQYF.

V is TRBV5-1 and J is TRBJ2-7, with TRBD1 as a possible D gene (5 bases). Looked up from germline, CDR1 is SGHRS and CDR2 is YFSETQ. V dropped 2 bases and J dropped 2 bases, with 14 bases sitting between them. CDR3 length: 15 residues. The CDR3 nucleotides are TGCGCCAGCAGCTTAGGGGCGGCCCAAGCCTACGAGCAGTACTTC. Translating it yields CASSLGAAQAYEQYF. The variable domain in full, with the rest retrieved from reference TRBV5-1 and TRBJ2-7, is KAGVTQTPRYLIKTRGQQVTLSCSPISGHRSVSWYQQTPGQGLQFLFEYFSETQRNKGNFPGRFSGRQFSNSRSEMNVSTLELGDSALYLCASSLGAAQAYEQYFGPGTRLTVT.

The J gene is TRBJ1-2, the V gene TRBV5-5, with 7 bases that match TRBD1. Germline-derived CDR1 and CDR2 are SGHKS and YYEKEE (reference sequence). Trimming cost V 1 base and J 3 bases; bases outside gene matches: 6. The CDR3 runs 15 residues. Here the CDR3 DNA reads TGTGCCAGCAGCTTGCGGGCAGGGGGTGACTATGGCTACACCTTC. This codes for CASSLRAGGDYGYTF.

The CDR3 region is CATSRGTELYGYTF. DNA of the CDR3: TGTGCCACCAGCAGAGGGACAGAGCTTTATGGCTACACCTTC. V is TRBV15 and J is TRBJ1-2, with D tentatively TRBD1 (6 bases). The CDR3 is made up of 14 amino acids. From germline, CDR1 is LNHNV and CDR2 YYDKDF (reference sequence). V gave up 1 base and J gave up 5 bases, with 11 bases separating them.

The rearrangement joins TRBV6-1 to TRBJ1-2; D is unclear. Germline V lookup: CDR1 MNHNS, CDR2 SASEGT. V was trimmed by 5 bases and J by 7 bases, leaving 20 bases between them. The CDR3 is 15 amino acids. The CDR3 is CASSPSVQRDSGYTF. The CDR3 bases are TGTGCCAGCAGTCCTAGCGTCCAGAGGGATAGTGGCTACACCTTC.

The chain uses TRBV2 and TRBJ2-7; the D gene is possibly TRBD1 (5 bases). The V and J ends lost 5 bases and 0 bases respectively, with 14 bases between them. CDR3 length equals 15 residues. The germline CDR1 and CDR2 sequences are SNHLY and FYNNEI. This chain's CDR3 is CASSKDTQASYEQYF. CDR3 in DNA: TGTGCCAGCAGTAAGGACACCCAAGCCTCCTACGAGCAGTACTTC.

DNA of the CDR3: TGTGCCAGCAGACGACAGGGGGATGGCTACACCTTC. Translated, it gives CASRRQGDGYTF. V is TRBV6-1 and J is TRBJ1-2, with 9 bases that match TRBD1. J gave up 6 bases and V 6 bases, and 2 bases lay outside the gene matches. Germline V gene lookup returns CDR1 MNHNS and CDR2 SASEGT. The CDR3 covers 12 residues.

The gene calls are TRBV9 and TRBJ2-7; TRBD2 might be the D (6 bases). Germline V gene lookup returns CDR1 SGDLS and CDR2 YYNGEE. The CDR3 totals 15 residues. V shed 0 bases and J shed 3 bases, with 13 bases lying between them. The CDR3 here is CASSVGAGLNYEQYF. The CDR3 nucleotides read TGTGCCAGCAGCGTAGGGGCGGGGCTGAACTACGAGCAGTACTTC.

The chain carries TRBV6-1 and TRBJ2-6; unclear D gene. This CDR3 region has 15 residues. Trimming left V 6 bases short and J 1 base short, with 10 bases between. Germline V CDR1 and CDR2: MNHNS, SASEGT. The DNA of the CDR3 is TGTGCCAGCAGCACCAGGCGATCTGGGGCCAACGTCCTGACTTTC. Its protein product is CASSTRRSGANVLTF.

The chain recombines TRBV5-1 with TRBJ1-1; 9 bases are a match to TRBD1. The germline V gene has CDR1 SGHRS and CDR2 YFSETQ. V shed 0 bases, J shed 4 bases, and the junction held 4 bases outside the gene matches. There are 15 residues in the CDR3. The CDR3 bases are TGCGCCAGCAGCTTGGTACAGGGGGCGCCCACTGAAGCTTTCTTT. The encoded protein is CASSLVQGAPTEAFF.

The chain links TRBV28 to TRBJ2-4; D might be TRBD1 (5 bases). The V gene lost 5 bases and the J gene lost 1 base, with 12 bases spanning the gap. The germline gives CDR1 MDHEN, CDR2 SYDVKM. The CDR3 runs to 15 residues. CDR3 DNA sequence: TGTGCCAGCAGTACCGACAGTGGGGCCAAAAACATTCAGTACTTC. Translated, it gives CASSTDSGAKNIQYF.

The V call is TRBV19, the J call TRBJ1-5; TRBD1 matches 8 bases. The CDR3 covers 15 residues. With 3 bases clipped from V and 6 bases from J, the junction kept 7 bases outside the gene matches. CDR1 LNHDA and CDR2 SQIVND come from the germline V gene (reference sequence). The CDR3 DNA sequence: TGTGCCAGTAGTATCACGCCAGGGGGCAGTCAGCCCCAGCATTTT. Protein sequence: CASSITPGGSQPQHF. Full variable domain (rest looked up from reference TRBV19 and TRBJ1-5): DGGITQSPKYLFRKEGQNVTLSCEQNLNHDAMYWYRQDPGQGLRLIYYSQIVNDFQKGDIAEGYSVSREKKESFPLTVTSAQKNPTAFYLCASSITPGGSQPQHFGDGTRLSIL.

The V and J genes are TRBV30 and TRBJ1-2, with 8 bases lining up with TRBD1. Germline CDR1 is GTSNPN and CDR2 is SVGIG (reference sequence). The CDR3 has 11 amino acids. After removal of 5 bases from V and 8 bases from J, the junction contained 4 bases not matched to a gene. CDR3: CAWGQGEGYTF. CDR3 DNA sequence: TGTGCCTGGGGACAGGGCGAGGGCTACACCTTC.

The J gene is TRBJ2-7, the V gene TRBV5-1; 10 bases are shared with TRBD1. In germline, CDR1 is SGHRS, CDR2 YFSETQ. The CDR3 length is 17 residues. Trimming removed 4 bases from V and 2 bases from J; junction bases left unmatched: 12. CDR3 sequence: CASSPPRGTGAAYEQYF. The CDR3 nucleotides are TGCGCCAGCAGCCCCCCCCGGGGGACAGGGGCAGCCTACGAGCAGTACTTC.

The V and J genes are TRBV7-8 and TRBJ2-1; the match to TRBD1 covers 7 bases. The length of the CDR3 is 16 residues. Looked up from germline, CDR1 is SGHVS and CDR2 is FQNEAQ. The trim removed 5 bases at V and 5 bases at J, leaving 12 bases unmatched. The CDR3 region has the DNA TGTGCCAGCAGCCTCCTCACCGGGACAGTTAACAATGAGCAGTTCTTC. It encodes CASSLLTGTVNNEQFF. The variable domain in full, completed from reference TRBV7-8 and TRBJ2-1, reads GAGVSQSPRYKVAKRGQDVALRCDPISGHVSLFWYQQALGQGPEFLTYFQNEAQLDKSGLPSDRFFAERPEGSVSTLKIQRTQQEDSAVYLCASSLLTGTVNNEQFFGPGTRLTVL.

This chain uses TRBV10-1 with TRBJ2-1, with 7 bases aligning to TRBD1. Trimming removed 3 bases from V and 9 bases from J; junction bases left unmatched: 11. The CDR3 sequence is 15 residues long. Germline CDR1 and CDR2: WNHNN and SYGVQD (reference sequence). This CDR3 reads CASSEVPRPGGEQFF. The CDR3 DNA reads as TGCGCCAGCAGTGAAGTTCCCCGGCCAGGGGGTGAGCAGTTCTTC.

This rearrangement joins TRBV6-5 to TRBJ1-1; TRBD1 agrees at 8 bases. The length of the CDR3 is 13 residues. Germline V lookup: CDR1 MNHEY, CDR2 SVGAGI. Unmatched junction bases numbered 7, after V lost 6 bases and J lost 7 bases. The CDR3 is CASSPRTGFEAFF. CDR3 in DNA: TGTGCCAGCAGCCCAAGGACAGGGTTTGAAGCTTTCTTT.

The rearrangement links TRBV10-3 to TRBJ1-5, with 8 bases identical to TRBD1. V shed 6 bases and J 2 bases; nucleotides not matched to a gene: 6. The CDR3 totals 15 residues. The germline V gene encodes CDR1 ENHRY and CDR2 SYGVKD. The CDR3 reads CAISPGGSGNQPQHF. The CDR3 nucleotides read TGTGCCATCAGCCCAGGGGGCTCTGGCAATCAGCCCCAGCATTTT.

The chain has TRBV5-1 and TRBJ2-2; possible D gene TRBD1, 5 bases. Germline loops: CDR1 SGHRS, CDR2 YFSETQ. There are 15 residues in the CDR3. Trimming left V 5 bases short and J 1 base short, with 12 bases between. The CDR3 DNA reads TGCGCCAGCAGGCTAGGGGCAGAGAACACCGGGGAGCTGTTTTTT. Amino acid sequence: CASRLGAENTGELFF.

The chain employs TRBV5-6 and TRBJ1-1; D is undetermined. Germline V gene data show CDR1 as SGHDT and CDR2 as YYEEEE. CDR3 size: 13 residues. V was pared by 6 bases and J by 2 bases, with 11 bases between. The CDR3 is CASNSRLNTEAFF. Here the CDR3 DNA reads TGTGCCAGCAACTCTCGTCTTAACACTGAAGCTTTCTTT.

This clone was observed a single time. The chain joins TRBV18 to TRBJ2-2, with D maybe TRBD1 (6 bases). There are 13 residues in the CDR3. Germline values: CDR1 KGHSH, CDR2 LQKENI. V lost 7 bases and J 6 bases, leaving 12 bases between the germline ends. The CDR3 is CASFTGSAGELFF. CDR3 DNA: TGTGCCAGCTTTACAGGGTCTGCCGGGGAGCTGTTTTTT.

The chain recombines TRBV28 with TRBJ2-7, with TRBD1 matching 9 bases. Germline V CDR1 and CDR2: MDHEN, SYDVKM. The V gene end was trimmed by 0 bases and the J gene end by 0 bases; junction bases not matched to a gene: 3. The CDR3 covers 16 residues. CDR3 nucleotides: TGTGCCAGCAGTTTATGGGGGACAGGGAGCTCCTACGAGCAGTACTTC. This gives the protein CASSLWGTGSSYEQYF.

This clone has a handful of counts. The CDR3 coding sequence is TGTGCCAGCAGCCCGACAGCTAACTATGGCTACACCTTC. It is translated as CASSPTANYGYTF. The V call is TRBV5-4, the J call TRBJ1-2, with a weak D call TRBD1 (5 bases). This CDR3 has 13 residues. CDR1 SGHNT and CDR2 YYREEE come from the germline V gene (reference sequence). V lost 4 bases and J 0 bases, leaving 7 bases between the germline ends.

V is TRBV19 and J is TRBJ1-2; 8 nucleotides align to TRBD1. The CDR3 runs 14 residues. Germline lookup yields CDR1 LNHDA and CDR2 SQIVND (reference sequence). V gave up 6 bases and J gave up 7 bases; unmatched junction bases: 10. The CDR3 coding sequence is TGTGCCAGTAGGGAAACAGGGGGAGTCTCTGGCTACACCTTC. It is translated as CASRETGGVSGYTF.